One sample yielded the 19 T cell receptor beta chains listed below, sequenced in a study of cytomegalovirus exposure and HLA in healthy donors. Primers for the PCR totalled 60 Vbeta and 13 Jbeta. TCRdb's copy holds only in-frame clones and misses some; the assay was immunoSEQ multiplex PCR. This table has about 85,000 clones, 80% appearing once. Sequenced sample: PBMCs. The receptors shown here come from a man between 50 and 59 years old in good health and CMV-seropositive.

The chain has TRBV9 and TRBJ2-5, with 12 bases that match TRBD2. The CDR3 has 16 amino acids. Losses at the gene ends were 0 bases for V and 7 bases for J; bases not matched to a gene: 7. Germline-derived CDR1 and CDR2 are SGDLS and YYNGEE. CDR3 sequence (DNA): TGTGCCAGCAGCGTAGGACTAGCGGGAGTCGGAGGGACCCAGTACTTC. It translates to CASSVGLAGVGGTQYF.

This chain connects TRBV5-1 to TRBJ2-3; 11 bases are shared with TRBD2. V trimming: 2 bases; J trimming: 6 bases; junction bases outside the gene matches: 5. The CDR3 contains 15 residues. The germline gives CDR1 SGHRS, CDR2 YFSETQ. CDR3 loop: CASSLLAGVRDTQYF. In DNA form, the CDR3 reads TGCGCCAGCAGCTTACTAGCGGGAGTTCGGGATACGCAGTATTTT.

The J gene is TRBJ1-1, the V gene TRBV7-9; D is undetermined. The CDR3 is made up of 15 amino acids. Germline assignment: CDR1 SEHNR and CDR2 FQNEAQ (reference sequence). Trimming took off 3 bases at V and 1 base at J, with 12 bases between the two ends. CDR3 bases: TGTGCCAGCAGCTTTGAATTCGGAGGGAACACTGAAGCTTTCTTT. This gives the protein CASSFEFGGNTEAFF.

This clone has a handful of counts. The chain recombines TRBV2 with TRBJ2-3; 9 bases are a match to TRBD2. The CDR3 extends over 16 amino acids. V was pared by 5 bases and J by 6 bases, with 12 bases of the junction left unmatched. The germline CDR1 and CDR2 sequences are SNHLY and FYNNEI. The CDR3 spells CASSFRIAGERDTQYF. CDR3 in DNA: TGTGCCAGCAGTTTTCGCATAGCGGGGGAAAGGGATACGCAGTATTTT.

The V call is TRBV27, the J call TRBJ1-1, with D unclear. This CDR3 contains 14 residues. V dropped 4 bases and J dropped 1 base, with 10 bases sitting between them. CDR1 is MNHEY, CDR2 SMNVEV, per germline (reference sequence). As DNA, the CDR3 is TGTGCCAGCAGTTCCGTGACATCGAACACTGAAGCTTTCTTT. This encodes CASSSVTSNTEAFF.

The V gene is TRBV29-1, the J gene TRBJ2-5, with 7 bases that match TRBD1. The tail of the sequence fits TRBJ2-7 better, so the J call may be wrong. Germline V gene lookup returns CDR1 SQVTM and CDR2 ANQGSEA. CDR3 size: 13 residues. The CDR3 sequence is CSVETGNDYEQYF. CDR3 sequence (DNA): TGCAGCGTGGAGACAGGGAACGACTACGAGCAGTACTTC.

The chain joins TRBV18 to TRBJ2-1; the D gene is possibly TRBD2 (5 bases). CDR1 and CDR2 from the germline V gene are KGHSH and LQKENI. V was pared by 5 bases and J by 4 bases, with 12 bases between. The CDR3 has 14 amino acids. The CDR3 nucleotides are TGTGCCAGCTCATCCACTAGTACTTACAATGAGCAGTTCTTC. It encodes CASSSTSTYNEQFF.

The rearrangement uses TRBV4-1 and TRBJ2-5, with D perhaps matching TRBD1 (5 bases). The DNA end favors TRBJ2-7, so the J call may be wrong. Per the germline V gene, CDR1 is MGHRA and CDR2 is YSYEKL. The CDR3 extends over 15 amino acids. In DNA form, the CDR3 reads TGCGCCAGCAGCCAAGCGGACACATCCCCCTACGAGCAGTACTTC. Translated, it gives CASSQADTSPYEQYF.

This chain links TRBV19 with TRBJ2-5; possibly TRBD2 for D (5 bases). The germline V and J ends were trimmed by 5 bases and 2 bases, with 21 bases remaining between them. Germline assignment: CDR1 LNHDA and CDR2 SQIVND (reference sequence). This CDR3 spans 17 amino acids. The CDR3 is CASSPSLAAAAQETQYF. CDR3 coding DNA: TGTGCCAGTAGTCCCTCCTTAGCAGCGGCGGCTCAAGAGACCCAGTACTTC.

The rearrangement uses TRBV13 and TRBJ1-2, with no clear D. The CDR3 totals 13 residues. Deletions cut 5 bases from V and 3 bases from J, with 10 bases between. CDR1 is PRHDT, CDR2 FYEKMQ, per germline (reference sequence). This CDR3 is CASSPQEDYGYTF. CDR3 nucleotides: TGTGCCAGCAGCCCTCAGGAGGACTATGGCTACACCTTC.

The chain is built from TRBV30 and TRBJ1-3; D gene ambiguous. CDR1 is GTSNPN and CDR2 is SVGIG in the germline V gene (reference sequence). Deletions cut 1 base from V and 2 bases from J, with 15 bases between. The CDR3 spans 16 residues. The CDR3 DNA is TGTGCCTGGAGTGGATCCAATTTCGCGCCTGGAAACACCATATATTTT. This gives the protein CAWSGSNFAPGNTIYF.

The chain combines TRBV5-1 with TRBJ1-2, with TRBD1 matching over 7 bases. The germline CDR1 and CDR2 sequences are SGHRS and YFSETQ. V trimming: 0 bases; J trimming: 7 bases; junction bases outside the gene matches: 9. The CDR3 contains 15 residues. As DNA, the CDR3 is TGCGCCAGCAGCTTGGGGTTGTGGACAGGAAGTGGCTACACCTTC. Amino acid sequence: CASSLGLWTGSGYTF.

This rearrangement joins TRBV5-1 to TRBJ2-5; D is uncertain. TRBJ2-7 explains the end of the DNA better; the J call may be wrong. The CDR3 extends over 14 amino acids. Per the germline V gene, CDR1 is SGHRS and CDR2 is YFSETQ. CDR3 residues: CASSADPSSYEQYF. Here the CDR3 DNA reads TGCGCCAGCAGCGCCGATCCGAGCTCCTACGAGCAGTACTTC.

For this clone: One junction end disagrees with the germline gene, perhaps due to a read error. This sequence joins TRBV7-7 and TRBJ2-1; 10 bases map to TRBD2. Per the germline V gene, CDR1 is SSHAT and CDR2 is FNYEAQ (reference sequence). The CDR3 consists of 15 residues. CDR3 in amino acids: CASSPLAGAYNEQFF. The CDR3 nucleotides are TGTGCTAGCAGCCCGCTAGCGGGGGCCTACAATGAGCAGTTCTTC.

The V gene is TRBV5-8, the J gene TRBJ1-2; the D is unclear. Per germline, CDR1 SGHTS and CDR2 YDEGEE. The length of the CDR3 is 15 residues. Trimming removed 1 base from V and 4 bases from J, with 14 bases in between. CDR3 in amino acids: CASSLRLAGSYGYTF. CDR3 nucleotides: TGTGCCAGCAGCTTGCGTCTGGCGGGGAGCTATGGCTACACCTTC.

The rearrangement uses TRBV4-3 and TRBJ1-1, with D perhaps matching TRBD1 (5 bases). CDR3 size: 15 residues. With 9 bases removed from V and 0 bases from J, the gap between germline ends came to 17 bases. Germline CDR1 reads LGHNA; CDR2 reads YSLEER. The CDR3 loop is CASRSDPTVNTEAFF. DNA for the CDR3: TGCGCCAGTCGTTCCGACCCGACAGTGAACACTGAAGCTTTCTTT.

CDR3 region: CASTGEGYEQYF. The CDR3 DNA is TGTGCCAGCACTGGGGAGGGCTACGAGCAGTACTTC. The V and J genes are TRBV2 and TRBJ2-7, with 7 bases identical to TRBD2. The V segment lost 7 bases and the J segment 3 bases; nucleotides outside the gene matches: 3. Germline V gives CDR1 SNHLY, CDR2 FYNNEI. This CDR3 contains 12 residues.

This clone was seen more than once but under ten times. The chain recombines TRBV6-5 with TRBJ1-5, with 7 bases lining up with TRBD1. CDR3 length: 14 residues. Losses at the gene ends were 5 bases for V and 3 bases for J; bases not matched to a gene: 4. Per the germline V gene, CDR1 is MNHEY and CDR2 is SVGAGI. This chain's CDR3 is CASSGTDDNQPQHF. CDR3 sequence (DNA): TGTGCCAGCAGTGGGACAGATGACAATCAGCCCCAGCATTTT.

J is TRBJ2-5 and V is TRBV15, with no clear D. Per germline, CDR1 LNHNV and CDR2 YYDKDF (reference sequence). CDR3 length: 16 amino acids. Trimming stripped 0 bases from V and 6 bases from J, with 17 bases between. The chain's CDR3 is CATSREVGRNEKTQYF. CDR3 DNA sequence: TGTGCCACCAGCAGAGAGGTTGGCAGGAATGAAAAGACCCAGTACTTC.